The following is a TCR beta chain sequence with its context. Its antigen is not known. Method: immunoSEQ multiplex PCR; TCRdb's copy keeps in-frame clones and lacks some. Here the sample spans under 70,000 clones, roughly 84% being singletons. The data originate from a study of OX40 agonist ivuxolimab in advanced cancers. About the research overall: Previous treatment with anti-PD-1, anti-PD-L1 or anti-CTLA-4 therapy was allowed; 35% to 50% had received some. Study-level results: At doses 0.1 to 3.0 mg/kg, CD4+ and CD8+ clones expanded.

This TCR derives from an adult with an advanced solid tumor such as melanoma, head and neck, liver or kidney cancer. The sample here was CD4+ or CD8+ T cells sorted from blood, taken in a trial of the OX40 agonist ivuxolimab.

The CDR3 coding sequence is TGTGCCAGTAGTATAGATATCTCCTACGAGCAGTACTTC. Translating gives CASSIDISYEQYF. The gene calls are TRBV19 and TRBJ2-7; D not certain. Germline V gives CDR1 LNHDA, CDR2 SQIVND (reference sequence). V lost 0 bases to trimming and J lost 0 bases, with 3 bases between them. The CDR3 has 13 residues.